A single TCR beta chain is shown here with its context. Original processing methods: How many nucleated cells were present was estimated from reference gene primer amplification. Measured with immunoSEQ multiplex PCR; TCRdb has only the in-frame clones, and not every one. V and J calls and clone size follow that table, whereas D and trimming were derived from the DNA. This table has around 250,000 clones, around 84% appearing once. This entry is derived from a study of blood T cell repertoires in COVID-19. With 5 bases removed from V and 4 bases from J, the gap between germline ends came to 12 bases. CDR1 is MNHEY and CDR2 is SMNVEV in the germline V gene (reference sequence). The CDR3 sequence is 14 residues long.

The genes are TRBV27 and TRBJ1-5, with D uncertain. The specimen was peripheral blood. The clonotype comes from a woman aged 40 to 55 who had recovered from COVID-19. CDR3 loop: CASSPRDFNQPQHF. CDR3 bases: TGTGCCAGCAGTCCCCGGGATTTTAATCAGCCCCAGCATTTT.